The clone carrying this T cell receptor (beta chain) has just a few counts. Its antigen is currently unknown. This sample was included in a study of T-cell memory formation after mild COVID-19. The CDR3 totals 18 residues. The V gene lost 7 bases and the J gene lost 2 bases, with 26 bases spanning the gap. Study observations and caveats: Contracting CD8+ clones were enriched in EMRA, CD4+ mainly in CM and EM. A second wave of clones peaked on day 37, and their SARS-CoV-2 specificity went unconfirmed.

Constant-segment primers and 5'RACE yielded cDNA libraries for TCR alpha and TCR beta, each carrying sample barcodes and UMIs. Each CDR3 protein gets one entry after TCRdb re-called the 5' RACE reads with MiXCR. The table includes 350,000 to 500,000 distinct CDR3 sequences, about a quarter detected once. The sequence was collected from an adult woman who had mild COVID-19 (a few samples of this study predate the infection). Cell type and time point are not known. Material for sequencing was PBMCs or a T cell subset sorted from them (not recorded which). This chain joins TRBV12-3 or TRBV12-4 and TRBJ1-2; TRBD1 is a possible D gene (6 bases). CDR3 in amino acids: CASKAGGGPSLINYGYTF. The CDR3 coding sequence is TGTGCCAGCAAAGCTGGCGGGGGGCCAAGCCTTATCAACTATGGCTACACCTTC.